This is a list of T cell receptor beta chains from one sample in a study of cytomegalovirus exposure and HLA in healthy donors. The data were produced by immunoSEQ multiplex PCR, yet TCRdb's version contains in-frame clones alone and is incomplete. The top ten hold 1.3% of the sample, which has roughly 200,000 clones, approximately 87% seen once. The sequenced material came from PBMCs. These receptors were taken from a man aged 25-40 years in good health and CMV-seronegative. Both conserved end residues are part of each CDR3. D genes are given only for firm matches. The size field is filled for only some rows; it gives once, few, many or a size class.

abundance	v_gene	d_gene	j_gene	CDR3nt	CDR3aa
once	TRBV29-1	-	TRBJ1-2	TGCAGCGTTGGGTCGCCTTCGGGGGTTTATGGCTACACCTTC	CSVGSPSGVYGYTF
-	TRBV4-1	-	TRBJ2-3	TGCGCCAGCAGCTTCGAGCTAGATACGCAGTATTTT	CASSFELDTQYF
-	TRBV5-6	TRBD1	TRBJ2-5	TGTGCCAGCAGCCATGGGACAGGGAGGAGAGAGACCCAGTACTTC	CASSHGTGRRETQYF
once	TRBV28	-	TRBJ1-2	TGTGCCAGCAGTGGAGTCCCGTATGGCTACACCTTC	CASSGVPYGYTF
-	TRBV19	TRBD2	TRBJ2-7	TGTGCCAGTAGTATCCTAGCGGGGGCAACCTACGAGCAGTACTTC	CASSILAGATYEQYF
-	TRBV7-6	-	TRBJ2-7	TGTGCCAGCAGCTTATTGGTAGCCTACGAGCAGTACTTC	CASSLLVAYEQYF
-	TRBV5-1	-	TRBJ1-3	TGCGCCAGCAGCTTGGTGGCAGGTTCTACCACCATATATTTT	CASSLVAGSTTIYF
-	TRBV6-5	-	TRBJ2-5	TGTGCCAGCAGGCAGGACAGTGAGACCCAGTACTTC	CASRQDSETQYF
-	TRBV14	-	TRBJ2-7	TGTGCCAGCAGCCAAGGGCCATTCAAGCAGTACTTC	CASSQGPFKQYF
-	TRBV27	-	TRBJ1-4	TGTGCCAGCAGTTTCAGGCTGGGTAAGGAAAAACTGTTTTTT	CASSFRLGKEKLFF
-	TRBV4-1	TRBD1	TRBJ1-1	TGCGCCAGCAGCCAAGATTGGACAGGCAACACCGAAGCTTTCTTT	CASSQDWTGNTEAFF
-	TRBV5-6	-	TRBJ2-5	TGTGCCAGCAGCTTGGGGGGGAGGGAGACCCAGTACTTC	CASSLGGRETQYF
-	TRBV18	-	TRBJ2-3	TGTGCCAGCTCGCCCGGTCCCGGACTAACCGGCACAGATACGCAGTATTTT	CASSPGPGLTGTDTQYF
-	TRBV14	TRBD1	TRBJ1-6	TGTGCCAGCAGCCCCAGGGGGCCTAATTCACCCCTCCACTTT	CASSPRGPNSPLHF
-	TRBV4-3	-	TRBJ1-3	TGCGCCAGCAGCCAAGATGGCAGCTCTGGAAACACCATATATTTT	CASSQDGSSGNTIYF
-	TRBV5-1	-	TRBJ2-5	TGCGCCAGCAGCTCAGGCTTGGAGACCCAGTACTTC	CASSSGLETQYF
-	TRBV5-4	TRBD1	TRBJ2-3	TGTGCCAGCAGTCTGAAAGCCGGGACAGGCAACACAGATACGCAGTATTTT	CASSLKAGTGNTDTQYF
few	TRBV29-1	-	TRBJ2-5	TGCAGCGTTGAACAAGAGGTAACACCAGAGTACTTC	CSVEQEVTPEYF
-	TRBV11-2	-	TRBJ2-1	TGTGCCAGCAGCCCAAGGGGTGAGCAGTTCTTC	CASSPRGEQFF
-	TRBV5-4	-	TRBJ2-5	TGTGCCAGCAGCTTGGGGACTACCCTGGAGACCCAGTACTTC	CASSLGTTLETQYF
-	TRBV13	-	TRBJ1-1	TGTGCCAGCCTGGGGTCCTCGACAGTAACTGAAGCTTTCTTT	CASLGSSTVTEAFF
-	TRBV28	TRBD2	TRBJ2-7	TGTGCCAGCAGCCCCACCACTAGCGGGTTTATCTACGAGCAGTACTTC	CASSPTTSGFIYEQYF
-	TRBV27	TRBD1	TRBJ1-6	TGTGCCAGCAGTCACCCTTCCGGGACAGGGGCCAGCGGGAATTCACCCCTCCACTTT	CASSHPSGTGASGNSPLHF
-	TRBV19	-	TRBJ1-2	TGTGCCAGTAAGCCGTGGGGGGGCAAAGGTGGCTACACCTTC	CASKPWGGKGGYTF
-	TRBV10-3	-	TRBJ2-3	TGTGCCATCGGCTTGGCACGCACAGATACGCAGTATTTT	CAIGLARTDTQYF
-	TRBV2	TRBD1	TRBJ1-5	TGTGCCAGCCGGGGACAGCCAGAGTATCAGCCCCAGCATTTT	CASRGQPEYQPQHF
-	TRBV5-1	-	TRBJ2-2	TGCGCCAGCAGTCGGACACCGAACACCGGGGAGCTGTTTTTT	CASSRTPNTGELFF
-	TRBV6-4	-	TRBJ1-1	TGTGCCAGCAGTGACTCGATGCGGGGGGGGAACACTGAAGCTTTCTTT	CASSDSMRGGNTEAFF
-	TRBV15	-	TRBJ2-4	TGTGCCACCAGCAGAGTTCCCGGTACCCTTGAAATGATAAGCATTCAGTACTTC	CATSRVPGTLEMISIQYF
-	TRBV27	-	TRBJ1-1	TGTGCCAGCAGTCTCTCAGACAGGCGGCGAGAGGCTTTCTTT	CASSLSDRRREAFF
-	TRBV7-2	TRBD2	TRBJ2-1	TGTGCCAGCAGCTTGAGGGGACTAGCGCCCAATGAGCAGTTCTTC	CASSLRGLAPNEQFF
-	TRBV6-6	-	TRBJ1-2	TGTGCCAGCAGTCCACCAAACGGCTATGGCTACACCTTC	CASSPPNGYGYTF
-	TRBV7-9	TRBD2	TRBJ2-5	TGTGCCAGCGGAACGGGGGCGGGGGGCGCTTGGGAGACCCAGTACTTC	CASGTGAGGAWETQYF
-	TRBV18	-	TRBJ1-5	TGTGCCAGCTCACTGACCACTATAGGGGGATCCAATCAGCCCCAGCATTTT	CASSLTTIGGSNQPQHF
-	TRBV11-2	-	TRBJ1-4	TGTGCCAGCAGCTGGACAGCTACCTCTGAAAAACTGTTTTTT	CASSWTATSEKLFF
-	TRBV6-5	-	TRBJ2-7	TGTGCCAGCCGTTTTTCCAGGGGCAGCCTCGACGAGCAGTACTTC	CASRFSRGSLDEQYF
-	TRBV7-2	TRBD1	TRBJ1-5	TGTGCCAGCAGCTTAGCAGGGGGCCTCGGCAATCAGCCCCAGCATTTT	CASSLAGGLGNQPQHF
-	TRBV19	-	TRBJ1-1	TGTGCCAGTAGTATAGACAGGAAAATGAACACTGAAGCTTTCTTT	CASSIDRKMNTEAFF
-	TRBV28	-	TRBJ1-1	TGTGCCAGCAGTGGAAGGGGCCGGACTGAAGCTTTCTTT	CASSGRGRTEAFF
-	TRBV4-2	TRBD2	TRBJ2-1	TGTGCCAGCAGCCAAGATTTGCGGACTAGCGGGGGGCGGATAACGGAGAGGCAGTTCTTC	CASSQDLRTSGGRITERQFF
once	TRBV7-8	-	TRBJ2-6	TGTGCCAGCAGCTCGAAGACAGTAGCCAGCTCTGGGGCCAACGTCCTGACTTTC	CASSSKTVASSGANVLTF
-	TRBV14	TRBD2	TRBJ2-2	TGTGCCAGCAGCCAAGGGGGGGGTTTCGACACCGGGGAGCTGTTTTTT	CASSQGGGFDTGELFF
-	TRBV6-5	-	TRBJ2-2	TGTGCCAGCAGACTGGGGCGGGAGAACACCGGGGAGCTGTTTTTT	CASRLGRENTGELFF
once	TRBV6-1	-	TRBJ2-3	TGTGCCAGCAGTGAAGGCGGGGGCTTGGATACGCAGTATTTT	CASSEGGGLDTQYF
-	TRBV15	TRBD2	TRBJ2-7	TGTGCCACCCGAATAGCGGGGAACTACGAGCAGTACTTC	CATRIAGNYEQYF
-	TRBV27	-	TRBJ1-4	TGTGCCAGCAGTAGGGCCCAGGCAGGGATTGAAAAACTGTTTTTT	CASSRAQAGIEKLFF
-	TRBV5-1	-	TRBJ1-2	TGCGCCAGCAGCTTGGGACAGATCTATGGCTACACCTTC	CASSLGQIYGYTF
-	TRBV29-1	-	TRBJ2-2	TGCAGCGTTGAATGGGTAGCGGAGAACACCGGGGAGCTGTTTTTT	CSVEWVAENTGELFF
-	TRBV14	TRBD1	TRBJ2-7	TGTGCCAGCAGCCATCGGACAGGATTTTCCGACGAGCAGTACTTC	CASSHRTGFSDEQYF
-	TRBV6-5	TRBD1	TRBJ1-5	TGTGCCAGCACACCCCGACAGGGCTGGCTTCTGCCCCAGCATTTT	CASTPRQGWLLPQHF
-	TRBV7-8	TRBD2	TRBJ2-7	TGTGCGTCGGGGGGGGACCGGGGGTACGAGCAGTACTTC	CASGGDRGYEQYF
-	TRBV28	TRBD1	TRBJ2-3	TGTGCCAGCAGTCCCCAGGGACAGGGGATCTCTTCTAGTAGCACAGATACGCAGTATTTT	CASSPQGQGISSSSTDTQYF
-	TRBV15	TRBD1	TRBJ2-1	TGTGCCACCAGCAGAACCCGACAGGGAACGGACAATGAGCAGTTCTTC	CATSRTRQGTDNEQFF
-	TRBV19	-	TRBJ2-7	TGTGCCAGTAGTGCGACCCCAGGGACCTACGAGCAGTACTTC	CASSATPGTYEQYF